The T cell receptor (beta chain) under discussion was sequenced for a study of post-analysis software for immune sequencing data. Study information: Patients had relapsing-remitting, secondary progressive or progressive-relapsing multiple sclerosis; some lacked subtype. The study, taken as a whole, reports: Controls had significantly higher normalized Chao1 diversity than multiple sclerosis patients. Five TRBV segments, including TRBV5-6, TRBV5-1 and TRBV20-1, were more frequent in patients than controls.

TCR beta cDNA libraries had unique molecular identifiers. The authors obtained roughly 550,000 cDNA molecules from around 0.96 to 9.9 million T cells. TCRdb passed the PCR reads through MiXCR, listing each CDR3 protein once. Among about 570,000 distinct CDR3 sequences listed, around 34% were seen once. V lost 1 base and J lost 2, with 12 bases in between. Germline values: CDR1 SGHDT, CDR2 YYEEEE. The CDR3 contains 15 residues. This clonotype was observed a few times. Its matching antigen is unknown. V gene TRBV5-6 combines with J gene TRBJ1-2; D is unclear. The source is a girl aged 2-17 years with multiple sclerosis. The sample was blood. In nucleotides, the CDR3 is TGTGCCAGCAGCTTGATAGGGAGGCCAAACTATGGCTACACCTTC. Amino acids: CASSLIGRPNYGYTF.